This record covers a single TCR beta chain. Using immunoSEQ multiplex PCR, the repertoire was profiled, and TCRdb retains in-frame clones only, with some absent. The sample yields 15,000 to 20,000 clones, under 80% seen once. CDR3 size: 13 residues. Trimming pared 5 bases from V and 1 base from J, leaving 9 bases between. Germline CDR1 MNHEY, CDR2 SVGAGI. These data are taken from a study of sequential checkpoint blockade in melanoma. Sample treatment: randomized to nivolumab then ipilimumab (arm A) or the reverse (arm B). This sequence originates from a human donor with melanoma. Sequences were derived from CD8+ T cells sorted from blood (inferred from file names), sampled from a patient given nivolumab and ipilimumab in sequence. This rearrangement joins TRBV6-5 to TRBJ2-7; perhaps TRBD1 as D (5 bases). In DNA form, the CDR3 reads TGTGCCAGCAGTCAGACAGATTCCTACGAGCAGTACTTC. Translated, it gives CASSQTDSYEQYF.